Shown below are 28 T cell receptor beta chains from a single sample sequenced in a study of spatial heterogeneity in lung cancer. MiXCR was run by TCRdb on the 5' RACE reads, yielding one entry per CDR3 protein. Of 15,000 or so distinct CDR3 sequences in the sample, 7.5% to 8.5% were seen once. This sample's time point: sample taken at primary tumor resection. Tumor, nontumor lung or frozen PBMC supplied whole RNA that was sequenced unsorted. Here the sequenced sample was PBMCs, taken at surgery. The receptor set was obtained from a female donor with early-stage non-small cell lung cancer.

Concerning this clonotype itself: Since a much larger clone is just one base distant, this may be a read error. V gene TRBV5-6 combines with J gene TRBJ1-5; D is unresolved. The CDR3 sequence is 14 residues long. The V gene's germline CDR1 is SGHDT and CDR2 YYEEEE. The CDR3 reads CVSRGRYSNQPQHF. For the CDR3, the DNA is TGTGTCAGCAGAGGACGGTATAGCAATCAGCCCCAGCATTTT.

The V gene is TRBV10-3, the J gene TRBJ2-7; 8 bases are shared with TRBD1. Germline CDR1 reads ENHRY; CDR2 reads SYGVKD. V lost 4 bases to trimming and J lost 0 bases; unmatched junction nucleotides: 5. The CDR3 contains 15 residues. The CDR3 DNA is TGTGCCATCAGTGGGGGACAGGAAAACTCCTACGAGCAGTACTTC. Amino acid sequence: CAISGGQENSYEQYF.

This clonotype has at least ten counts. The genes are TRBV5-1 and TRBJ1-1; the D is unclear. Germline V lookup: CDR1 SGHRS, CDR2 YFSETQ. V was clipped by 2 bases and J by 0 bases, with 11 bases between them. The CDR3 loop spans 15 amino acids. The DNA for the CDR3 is TGCGCCAGCAGCTTCATTTCCGACATGAACACTGAAGCTTTCTTT. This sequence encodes CASSFISDMNTEAFF.

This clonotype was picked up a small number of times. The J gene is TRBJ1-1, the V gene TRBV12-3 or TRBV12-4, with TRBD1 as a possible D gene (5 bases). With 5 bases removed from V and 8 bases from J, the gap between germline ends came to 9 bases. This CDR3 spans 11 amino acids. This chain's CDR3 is CASSTQGEAFF. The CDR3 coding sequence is TGTGCCAGCAGTACTCAGGGAGAAGCTTTCTTT.

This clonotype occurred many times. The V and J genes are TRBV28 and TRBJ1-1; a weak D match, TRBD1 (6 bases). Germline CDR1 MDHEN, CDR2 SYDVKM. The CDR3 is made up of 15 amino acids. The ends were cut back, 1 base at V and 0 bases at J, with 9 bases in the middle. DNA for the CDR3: TGTGCCAGCAGTTTATTGACAGGTTTGAACACTGAAGCTTTCTTT. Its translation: CASSLLTGLNTEAFF.

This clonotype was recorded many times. The CDR3 DNA sequence: TGTGCCAGCAGTAACCCATTAGCGGGGGGCCTCGAGACCCAGTACTTC. It codes for CASSNPLAGGLETQYF. The V gene is TRBV6-5, the J gene TRBJ2-5; 10 bases agree with TRBD2. The CDR3 covers 16 residues. Germline V gene data show CDR1 as MNHEY and CDR2 as SVGAGI. The J segment lost 5 bases and the V segment lost 5 bases, leaving 11 bases of the junction unmatched.

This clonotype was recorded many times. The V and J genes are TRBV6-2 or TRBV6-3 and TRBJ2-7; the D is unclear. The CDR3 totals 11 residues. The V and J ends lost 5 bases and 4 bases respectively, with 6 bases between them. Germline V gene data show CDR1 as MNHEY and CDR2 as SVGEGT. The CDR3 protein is CASSDPYEQYF. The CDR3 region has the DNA TGTGCCAGCAGTGATCCTTACGAGCAGTACTTC.

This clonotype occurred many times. The CDR3 DNA reads TGTGCCAGTAGTACCTTCCGGGACAGACCCTCTGGGGCCAACGTCCTGACTTTC. Translation gives CASSTFRDRPSGANVLTF. The rearrangement uses TRBV19 and TRBJ2-6; 7 bases match TRBD1. Germline lookup yields CDR1 LNHDA and CDR2 SQIVND (reference sequence). Unmatched junction bases numbered 9, after V lost 4 bases and J lost 0 bases. CDR3 length: 18 residues.

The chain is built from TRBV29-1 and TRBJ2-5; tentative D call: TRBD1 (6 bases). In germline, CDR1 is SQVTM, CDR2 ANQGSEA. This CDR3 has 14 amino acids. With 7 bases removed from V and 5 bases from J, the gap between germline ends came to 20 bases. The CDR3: CSANKNRVKETQYF. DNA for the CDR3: TGCAGCGCCAACAAGAACAGGGTCAAGGAGACCCAGTACTTC. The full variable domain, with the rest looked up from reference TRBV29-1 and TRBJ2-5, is SAVISQKPSRDICQRGTSLTIQCQVDSQVTMMFWYRQQPGQSLTLIATANQGSEATYESGFVIDKFPISRPNLTFSTLTVSNMSPEDSSIYLCSANKNRVKETQYFGPGTRLLVL.

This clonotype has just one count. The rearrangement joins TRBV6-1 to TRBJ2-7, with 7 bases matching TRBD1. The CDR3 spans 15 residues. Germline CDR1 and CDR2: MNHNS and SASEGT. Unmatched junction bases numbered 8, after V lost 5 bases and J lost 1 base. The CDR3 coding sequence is TGTGCCAGCAGTTTAAATCCGGGACAGTCCTACGAGCAGTACTTC. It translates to CASSLNPGQSYEQYF.

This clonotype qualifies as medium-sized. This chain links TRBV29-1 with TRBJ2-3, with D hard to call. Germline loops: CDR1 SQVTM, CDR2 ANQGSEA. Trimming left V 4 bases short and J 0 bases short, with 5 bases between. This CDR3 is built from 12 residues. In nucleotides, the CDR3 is TGCAGCGTTGCTACTAGCACAGATACGCAGTATTTT. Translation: CSVATSTDTQYF.

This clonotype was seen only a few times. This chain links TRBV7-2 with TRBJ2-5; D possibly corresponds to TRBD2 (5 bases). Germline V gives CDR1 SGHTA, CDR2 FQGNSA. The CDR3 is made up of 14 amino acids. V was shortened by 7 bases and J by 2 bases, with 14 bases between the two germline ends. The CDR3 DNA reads TGTGCCAGCAACTTCGGTAGCGTTCAAGAGACCCAGTACTTC. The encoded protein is CASNFGSVQETQYF.

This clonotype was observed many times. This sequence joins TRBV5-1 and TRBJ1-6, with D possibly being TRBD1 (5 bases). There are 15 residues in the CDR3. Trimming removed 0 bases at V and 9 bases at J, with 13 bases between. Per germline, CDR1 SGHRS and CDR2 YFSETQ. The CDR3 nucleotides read TGCGCCAGCAGCTTGGACGCGGCAAGGGGTTCACCCCTCCACTTT. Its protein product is CASSLDAARGSPLHF.

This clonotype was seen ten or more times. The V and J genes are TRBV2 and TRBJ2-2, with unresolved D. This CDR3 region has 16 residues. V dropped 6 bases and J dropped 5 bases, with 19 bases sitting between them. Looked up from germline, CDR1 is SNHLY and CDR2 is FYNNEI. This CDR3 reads CASRGSNIRRTGELFF. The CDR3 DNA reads TGTGCCAGCAGGGGTTCTAATATACGGCGGACCGGGGAGCTGTTTTTT.

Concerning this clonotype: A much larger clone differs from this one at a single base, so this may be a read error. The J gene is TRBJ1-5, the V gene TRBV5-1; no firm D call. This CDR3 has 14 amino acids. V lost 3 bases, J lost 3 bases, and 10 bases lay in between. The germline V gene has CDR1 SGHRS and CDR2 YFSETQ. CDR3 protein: CASSSGPSNQPQHF. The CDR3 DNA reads TGCGCCAGCAGCTCTGGGCCCTCCAATCAGCCCCAGCATTTT.

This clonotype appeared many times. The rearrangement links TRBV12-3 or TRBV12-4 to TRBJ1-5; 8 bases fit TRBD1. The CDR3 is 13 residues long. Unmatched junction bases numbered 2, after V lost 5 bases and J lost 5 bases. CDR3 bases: TGTGCCAGCAGTCCGGACAGGGATCAGCCCCAGCATTTT. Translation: CASSPDRDQPQHF.

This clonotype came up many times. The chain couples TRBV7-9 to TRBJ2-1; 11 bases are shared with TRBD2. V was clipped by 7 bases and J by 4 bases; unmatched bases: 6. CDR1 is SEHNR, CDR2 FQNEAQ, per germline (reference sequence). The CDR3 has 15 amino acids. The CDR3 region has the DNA TGTGCCAGCATCAGCGGGACTAGCGGTTACAATGAGCAGTTCTTC. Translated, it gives CASISGTSGYNEQFF.

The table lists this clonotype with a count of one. CDR3 amino acids: CASRRSGTDTQYF. DNA of the CDR3: TGTGCCAGCAGGAGGTCAGGCACAGATACGCAGTATTTT. The genes are TRBV5-4 and TRBJ2-3; D unclear. Trimming cost V 5 bases and J 1 base, with 8 bases left between them. The CDR3 is 13 residues long. CDR1 is SGHNT and CDR2 is YYREEE in the germline V gene (reference sequence).

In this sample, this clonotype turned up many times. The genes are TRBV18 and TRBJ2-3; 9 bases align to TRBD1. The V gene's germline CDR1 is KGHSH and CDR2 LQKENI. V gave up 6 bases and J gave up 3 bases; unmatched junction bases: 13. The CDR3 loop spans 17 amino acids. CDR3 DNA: TGTGCCAGCTCGCCAAACCTGGGACAGGGTAAGACAGATACGCAGTATTTT. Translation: CASSPNLGQGKTDTQYF.

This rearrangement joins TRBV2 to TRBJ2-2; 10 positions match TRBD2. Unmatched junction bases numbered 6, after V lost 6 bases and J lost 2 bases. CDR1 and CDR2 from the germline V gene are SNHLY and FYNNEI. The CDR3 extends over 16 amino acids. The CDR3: CASRGTSGANTGELFF. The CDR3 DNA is TGTGCCAGCAGGGGAACTAGCGGGGCTAACACCGGGGAGCTGTTTTTT.

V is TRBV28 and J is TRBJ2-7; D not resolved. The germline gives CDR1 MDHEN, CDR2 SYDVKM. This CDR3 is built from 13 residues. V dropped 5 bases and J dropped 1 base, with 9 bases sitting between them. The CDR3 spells CASSPATSYEQYF. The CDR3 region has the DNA TGTGCCAGCAGTCCGGCGACTTCCTACGAGCAGTACTTC.

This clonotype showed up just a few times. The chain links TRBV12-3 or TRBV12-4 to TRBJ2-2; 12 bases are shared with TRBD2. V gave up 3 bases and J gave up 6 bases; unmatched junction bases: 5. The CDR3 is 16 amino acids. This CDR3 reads CASSFQRLAGAGELFF. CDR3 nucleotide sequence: TGTGCCAGCAGTTTTCAAAGACTAGCGGGGGCCGGGGAGCTGTTTTTT.

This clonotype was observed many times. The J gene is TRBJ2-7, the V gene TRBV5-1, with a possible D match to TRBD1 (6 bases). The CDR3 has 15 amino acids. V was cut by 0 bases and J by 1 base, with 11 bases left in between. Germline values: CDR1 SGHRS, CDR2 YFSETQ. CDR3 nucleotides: TGCGCCAGCAGCTTGGATCCAGGGGTATCCTACGAGCAGTACTTC. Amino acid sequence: CASSLDPGVSYEQYF.

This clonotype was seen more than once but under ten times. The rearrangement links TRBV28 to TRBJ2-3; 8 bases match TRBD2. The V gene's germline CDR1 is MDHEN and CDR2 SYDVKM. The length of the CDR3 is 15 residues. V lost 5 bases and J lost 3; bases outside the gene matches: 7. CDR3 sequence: CASSPPGLVTDTQYF. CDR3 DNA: TGTGCCAGCAGTCCCCCGGGACTAGTGACAGATACGCAGTATTTT.

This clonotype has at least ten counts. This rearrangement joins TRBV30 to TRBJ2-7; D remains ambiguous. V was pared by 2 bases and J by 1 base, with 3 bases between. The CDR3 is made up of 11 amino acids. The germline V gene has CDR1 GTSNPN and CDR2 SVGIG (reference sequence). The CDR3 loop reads CAWSHSYEQYF. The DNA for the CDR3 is TGTGCCTGGAGTCATTCCTACGAGCAGTACTTC.

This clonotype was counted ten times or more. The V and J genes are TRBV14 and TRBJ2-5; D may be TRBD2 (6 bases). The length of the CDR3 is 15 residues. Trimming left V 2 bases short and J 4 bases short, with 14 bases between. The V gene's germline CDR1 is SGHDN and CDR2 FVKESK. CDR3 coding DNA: TGTGCCAGCAGCCAACTGGGAGGCAGAGGAGAGACCCAGTACTTC. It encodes CASSQLGGRGETQYF.

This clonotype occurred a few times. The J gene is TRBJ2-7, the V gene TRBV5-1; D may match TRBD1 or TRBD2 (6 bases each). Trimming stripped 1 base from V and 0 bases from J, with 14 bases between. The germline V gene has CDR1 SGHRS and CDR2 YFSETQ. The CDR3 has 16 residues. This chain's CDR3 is CASSLSPRGASYEQYF. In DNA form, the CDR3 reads TGCGCCAGCAGCTTGTCTCCTAGGGGGGCCTCCTACGAGCAGTACTTC.

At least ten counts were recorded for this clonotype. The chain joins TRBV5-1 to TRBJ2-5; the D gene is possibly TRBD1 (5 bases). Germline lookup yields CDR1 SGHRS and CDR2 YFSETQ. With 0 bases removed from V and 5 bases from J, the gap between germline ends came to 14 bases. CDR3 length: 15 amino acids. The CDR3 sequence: CASSLAAGFIETQYF. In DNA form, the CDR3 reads TGCGCCAGCAGCTTGGCGGCAGGGTTTATCGAGACCCAGTACTTC.